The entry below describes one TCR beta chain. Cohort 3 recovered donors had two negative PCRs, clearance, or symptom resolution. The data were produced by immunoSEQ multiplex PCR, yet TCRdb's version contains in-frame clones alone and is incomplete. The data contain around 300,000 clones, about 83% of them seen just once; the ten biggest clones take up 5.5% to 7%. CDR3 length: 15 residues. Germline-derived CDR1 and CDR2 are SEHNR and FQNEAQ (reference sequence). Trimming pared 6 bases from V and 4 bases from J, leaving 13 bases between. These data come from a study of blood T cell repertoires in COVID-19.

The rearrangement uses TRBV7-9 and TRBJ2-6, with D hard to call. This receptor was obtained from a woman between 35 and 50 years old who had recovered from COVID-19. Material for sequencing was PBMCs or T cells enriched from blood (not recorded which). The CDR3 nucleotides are TGTGCCAGCAGTTACGGGTATGACGGGGCCAACGTCCTGACTTTC. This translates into CASSYGYDGANVLTF.